Following are 20 T cell receptor beta chains from one sample sequenced in a study of shared clonotypes between healthy human individuals. Here immunoSEQ multiplex PCR was the method, and the copy in TCRdb shows in-frame clones only, minus some. Found here are about 2.4 million clones, about 92% of them singletons; the top ten hold around 0.15%. The source material was naive CD4+ T cells sorted from blood. The subset is: CD45RA+ positively selected. All receptors come from a man aged 18 to 35 in good health.

The rearrangement uses TRBV11-2 and TRBJ2-1; D gene unclear. The V gene lost 3 bases and the J gene lost 0 bases, with 9 bases spanning the gap. There are 15 residues in the CDR3. Per germline, CDR1 SGHAT and CDR2 FQNNGV. CDR3 sequence: CASSLDSSSYNEQFF. The DNA for the CDR3 is TGTGCCAGCAGCTTGGATTCCAGCTCCTACAATGAGCAGTTCTTC. Full variable domain (outside the CDR3, taken from reference TRBV11-2 and TRBJ2-1): EAGVAQSPRYKIIEKRQSVAFWCNPISGHATLYWYQQILGQGPKLLIQFQNNGVVDDSQLPKDRFSAERLKGVDSTLKIQPAKLEDSAVYLCASSLDSSSYNEQFFGPGTRLTVL.

V usage is TRBV6-5 and J usage is TRBJ2-3; 12 bases are shared with TRBD2. Losses at the gene ends were 8 bases for V and 4 bases for J; bases not matched to a gene: 7. The CDR3 contains 15 residues. In germline, CDR1 is MNHEY, CDR2 SVGAGI. The CDR3 is CASRISSGRADTQYF. DNA for the CDR3: TGTGCCAGCCGCATATCTAGCGGGAGGGCAGATACGCAGTATTTT.

This rearrangement joins TRBV10-3 to TRBJ2-1, with 8 bases matching TRBD2. Germline values: CDR1 ENHRY, CDR2 SYGVKD. The CDR3 length is 17 residues. V lost 3 bases, J lost 0 bases, and 7 bases stayed unmatched. The CDR3 coding sequence is TGTGCCATCAGTGAACGGGAGGGGACTAGCTCCTACAATGAGCAGTTCTTC. Protein: CAISEREGTSSYNEQFF.

The chain joins TRBV5-6 to TRBJ2-7, with TRBD1 matching over 8 bases. Trimming took 4 bases from V and 2 from J; bases not matched to a gene: 8. CDR3 size: 15 residues. CDR1 SGHDT and CDR2 YYEEEE come from the germline V gene. In nucleotides, the CDR3 is TGTGCCAGCAGCCCGACAGGGGTCCCCCCCTACGAGCAGTACTTC. It is translated as CASSPTGVPPYEQYF.

This chain joins TRBV11-2 and TRBJ2-2; 10 bases are shared with TRBD1. After removal of 1 base from V and 5 bases from J, the junction contained 4 bases not matched to a gene. From germline, CDR1 is SGHAT and CDR2 FQNNGV. There are 16 residues in the CDR3. CDR3 residues: CASSLGGQGWTGELFF. CDR3 sequence (DNA): TGTGCCAGCAGCTTAGGGGGACAGGGGTGGACCGGGGAGCTGTTTTTT.

This clone was detected once. The CDR3 DNA follows: TGTGCCAGTAGTTCCAGTTACTTCTCTGGAAACACCATATATTTT. It encodes CASSSSYFSGNTIYF. The chain employs TRBV19 and TRBJ1-3; D is unclear. The V gene's germline CDR1 is LNHDA and CDR2 SQIVND (reference sequence). The CDR3 spans 15 residues. Trimming removed 5 bases from V and 0 bases from J, with 11 bases in between.

The chain recombines TRBV20-1 with TRBJ2-1; TRBD2 agrees at 7 bases. This CDR3 is built from 11 residues. Per the germline V gene, CDR1 is DFQATT and CDR2 is SNEGSKA (reference sequence). Trimming removed 4 bases from V and 15 bases from J; junction bases left unmatched: 9. CDR3 bases: TGCAGTGCTATGACGGAGGAGCGGGGGTTCTTC. The encoded protein is CSAMTEERGFF.

J is TRBJ2-5 and V is TRBV5-8; D perhaps matches TRBD1 (6 bases). Trimming pared 3 bases from V and 11 bases from J, leaving 20 bases between. CDR3 length: 14 amino acids. In germline, CDR1 is SGHTS, CDR2 YDEGEE. CDR3 residues: CASSSGTSHEEQYF. The CDR3 DNA follows: TGTGCCAGCAGCTCTGGGACAAGTCATGAAGAGCAGTACTTC.

This sequence joins TRBV6-5 and TRBJ2-7; D possibly uses TRBD1 or TRBD2 (5 bases each). Germline V gene data show CDR1 as MNHEY and CDR2 as SVGAGI. This CDR3 has 13 residues. Trimming pared 2 bases from V and 6 bases from J, leaving 11 bases between. The CDR3 DNA follows: TGTGCCAGCAGTTACACCTGGGACGGCGAGCAGTACTTC. Protein product: CASSYTWDGEQYF.

The chain joins TRBV19 to TRBJ2-1, with D perhaps matching TRBD2 (6 bases). The CDR3 is 15 amino acids. Germline V gene lookup returns CDR1 LNHDA and CDR2 SQIVND (reference sequence). Trimming pared 3 bases from V and 4 bases from J, leaving 13 bases between. The CDR3 region is CASSIEAGTYNEQFF. The CDR3 nucleotides read TGTGCCAGTAGTATCGAGGCAGGGACTTACAATGAGCAGTTCTTC.

CDR3 nucleotides: TGTGCCAGCAGCTCAACAGGGGGAATGGATTCACCCCTCCACTTT. Its translation: CASSSTGGMDSPLHF. The V gene is TRBV7-3, the J gene TRBJ1-6, with 8 bases fitting TRBD1. The CDR3 contains 15 residues. CDR1 and CDR2 from the germline V gene are SGHTA and FQGTGA. V lost 4 bases to trimming and J lost 8 bases; unmatched junction nucleotides: 7.

The chain employs TRBV10-3 and TRBJ1-2; D might be TRBD1 (6 bases). The germline gives CDR1 ENHRY, CDR2 SYGVKD. Trimming took off 2 bases at V and 2 bases at J, with 9 bases between the two ends. The CDR3 has 14 residues. CDR3: CAISEPGVNYGYTF. The CDR3 region has the DNA TGTGCCATCAGTGAGCCAGGGGTGAACTATGGCTACACCTTC.

The chain employs TRBV9 and TRBJ1-1; TRBD1 agrees at 7 bases. Germline trimming cut 3 bases from V and 0 bases from J; bases unmatched to any gene: 8. The germline CDR1 and CDR2 sequences are SGDLS and YYNGEE. The CDR3 spans 16 residues. DNA for the CDR3: TGTGCCAGCAGCGGCCGACAGGGACCCATGAACACTGAAGCTTTCTTT. Translated: CASSGRQGPMNTEAFF.

This clone was found once. V gene TRBV19 combines with J gene TRBJ2-2, with TRBD1 matching over 9 bases. CDR1 LNHDA and CDR2 SQIVND come from the germline V gene (reference sequence). This CDR3 comprises 16 residues. The V segment lost 2 bases and the J segment 5 bases; nucleotides outside the gene matches: 6. The CDR3 nucleotides read TGTGCCAGTAGTATATCACAGGGGGCGGGGACCGGGGAGCTGTTTTTT. It codes for CASSISQGAGTGELFF.

This chain uses TRBV7-6 with TRBJ2-2; tentative D call: TRBD2 (5 bases). The CDR3 is made up of 14 amino acids. Germline CDR1 reads SGHVS; CDR2 reads FNYEAQ. Trimming shortened V by 1 base and J by 4 bases, and 7 bases separated the two germline ends. The CDR3 region has the DNA TGTGCCAGCAGCTTAGGAGGGCCCACCGGGGAGCTGTTTTTT. Translating it yields CASSLGGPTGELFF. The full variable domain, in which reference TRBV7-6 and TRBJ2-2 provide the parts outside the CDR3, is GAGVSQSPRYKVTKRGQDVALRCDPISGHVSLYWYRQALGQGPEFLTYFNYEAQQDKSGLPNDRFSAERPEGSISTLTIQRTEQRDSAMYRCASSLGGPTGELFFGEGSRLTVL.

The rearrangement uses TRBV7-2 and TRBJ2-3; 9 bases agree with TRBD2. Germline CDR1 and CDR2: SGHTA and FQGNSA. The CDR3 spans 14 residues. V was clipped by 1 base and J by 7 bases; unmatched bases: 3. DNA of the CDR3: TGTGCCAGCAGCTTAGGCCTAGCGGGAAATACGCAGTATTTT. Amino acid sequence: CASSLGLAGNTQYF.

The chain combines TRBV6-6 with TRBJ2-4; no reliable D call. V was shortened by 2 bases and J by 3 bases, with 11 bases between the two germline ends. Germline values: CDR1 MNHNY, CDR2 SVGAGI (reference sequence). The CDR3 is made up of 15 amino acids. CDR3 in DNA: TGTGCCAGCAGTTACAGTGGGAAAGACAAAAACATTCAGTACTTC. As protein: CASSYSGKDKNIQYF.

V and J are TRBV7-2 and TRBJ1-3; D possibly corresponds to TRBD1 (5 bases). CDR1 SGHTA and CDR2 FQGNSA come from the germline V gene. The V gene lost 4 bases and the J gene lost 2 bases, with 15 bases spanning the gap. This CDR3 contains 16 residues. The CDR3 DNA follows: TGTGCCAGCAGCTCGAGGGGTTTAAGCACTGGAAACACCATATATTTT. Protein sequence: CASSSRGLSTGNTIYF.

This rearrangement joins TRBV9 to TRBJ2-3, with D perhaps matching TRBD2 (5 bases). V shed 0 bases and J shed 2 bases, with 13 bases lying between them. Germline CDR1 SGDLS, CDR2 YYNGEE. CDR3 length: 16 residues. The CDR3 nucleotides read TGTGCCAGCAGCGTAGGCGCGGGCGCGATCACAGATACGCAGTATTTT. Its protein product is CASSVGAGAITDTQYF.

V usage is TRBV10-1 and J usage is TRBJ2-7; D gene uncertain. V was cut by 3 bases and J by 4 bases, with 4 bases left in between. Germline assignment: CDR1 WNHNN and CDR2 SYGVQD (reference sequence). The length of the CDR3 is 11 residues. The chain's CDR3 is CASSDLYEQYF. The CDR3 DNA reads TGCGCCAGCAGTGATTTGTACGAGCAGTACTTC.